Sequencing of this T cell receptor (beta chain) was carried out in a study of cytomegalovirus exposure and HLA in healthy donors. Findings of the study overall: About 150 TCR beta chains were listed as cytomegalovirus-associated. Later work found that TCR association rates differed between HLA loci; DRB1 had the most and HLA-C the fewest. Researchers had no immune exposure information except CMV serostatus available. Diagnosis of cytomegalovirus status made by the classifier reportedly showed high specificity and sensitivity.

V lost 4 bases, J lost 4 bases, and 17 bases lay in between. CDR3 length equals 15 residues. CDR1 LGHNA and CDR2 YSLEER come from the germline V gene. A multiplex PCR was run with 60 Vbeta primers and 13 Jbeta primers. Only in-frame clones appear in the TCRdb table, and some are missing; sequencing was by immunoSEQ multiplex PCR. The table lists around 150,000 clones, 76% of them singletons. A note on this clone: Its target is not known.

The receptor was isolated from a man aged 35 to 55 in good health and CMV-seronegative. V is TRBV4-3 and J is TRBJ2-7; D possibly corresponds to TRBD2 (5 bases). Specimen: PBMCs. CDR3 nucleotide sequence: TGCGCCAGCAGCCCCCGGGTCGGGGTTTTATACGAGCAGTACTTC. Protein product: CASSPRVGVLYEQYF.